This TCR beta chain was observed in a study of beta chain features in type 1 diabetes. Study-wide points: A potential PCR bias toward shorter templates would be equal in patient and control samples. In every one of the four CD4+ subsets, TCRB CDR3s were moderately but significantly shorter in Type 1 diabetes patients. More deletions and fewer insertions at VDJ junctions were found in patients with type 1 diabetes.

The CDR3 runs 14 residues. Germline CDR1 is SGHVS and CDR2 is FQNEAQ. Trimming removed 1 base from V and 10 bases from J; junction bases left unmatched: 4. Sequenced material consisted of expressed TCRB transcripts (all of the isolated RNA was reverse transcribed). The method was immunoSEQ multiplex PCR; TCRdb's version includes in-frame clones alone and lacks a portion of them. The sample has around 360,000 clones, around 12% seen once; the top ten hold approximately 0.01%. A note on this clone: Its specificity is unknown.

Donors underwent one heparinised blood draw, about 0.12 L on average. Sorting based on CD45RO/CCR7/CD25/CD127/CD95/CD27 separated CD4+ naive, central memory, regulatory and stem cell-like memory cells. This chain connects TRBV7-8 to TRBJ1-4; 9 bases line up with TRBD1. The sequence derives from a young woman with type 1 diabetes. Sequences were obtained from naive CD4+ T cells from blood. CDR3 nucleotide sequence: TGTGCCAGCAGCTTAGAGGACAGGGGAGCAAAACTGTTTTTT. Translating gives CASSLEDRGAKLFF.